Described below is a single TCR beta chain sequence and its context. Its matching antigen is unknown. CTLA-4 blockade using ipilimumab, together with focal radiation, was received by patients with chemo-refractory metastatic non-small-cell lung cancer. The data originate from a study of radiotherapy plus CTLA-4 blockade in lung cancer. The overall study: The study recorded objective responses in approximately 19% of patients and disease control in 31%.

Points from the study as a whole: TCR clones from tumors expanded in blood after radiotherapy plus ipilimumab.

Per the germline V gene, CDR1 is SGHVS and CDR2 is FNYEAQ. There are 16 residues in the CDR3. Trimming took off 5 bases at V and 0 bases at J, with 17 bases between the two ends. Clones were read by immunoSEQ multiplex PCR, and TCRdb kept only the in-frame ones, dropping some. Of around 44,000 clones listed, around nine tenths are singletons. The receptor was isolated from a human donor with non-small cell lung cancer that progressed on radiotherapy plus ipilimumab. Some clones in this sample may be carry-over from other donors' samples. V gene TRBV7-6 combines with J gene TRBJ2-7; D is possibly TRBD2 (5 bases). The specimen was peripheral blood, collected from a patient treated with radiotherapy plus ipilimumab. DNA for the CDR3: TGTGCCAGCAGCCCTCCTAACGCGGGCGGCTCCTACGAGCAGTACTTC. Protein product: CASSPPNAGGSYEQYF.